This T cell receptor beta chain was recovered during a study of blood T cell repertoires in COVID-19 (TCRdb year 2020). Background on the whole study: Samples covering the acute and convalescent phases of COVID-19 were provided by collaborators in the United States, Italy and Spain. The material from the prospective study consisted of cDNA or gDNA derived from T cells, B-cell-depleted T cells, or PBMCs. The dataset comprised deeply sampled blood TCRbeta repertoires from subjects exposed to, actively infected with, or recovered from COVID-19. The repertoires were made available in a free public database intended to serve as a resource for research on the immune response to SARS-CoV-2. Samples were obtained from the ongoing ImmuneRACE study (first 160 participants) and from about 1,300 subjects provided by 6 global collaborators. A de-identified subject ID, COVID-19 status, age in years and sex were almost always included in the sample metadata. Where HLA class I and class II types were available, the types were taken from metadata supplied by the sample provider, not from assay-based typing. Broad study findings and their caveats: How much clinical and demographic metadata was included differed by source and by participant, and the metadata was provided uncurated.

Remarks on this clone: There is no known antigen for this receptor. No base qualities exist here, and no much larger clone lies one base off it.

Participants in the prospective study were enrolled through a virtual design, were aged about 18 to 90 years, and lived in fewer than 30 United States geographic areas. In the prospective study, cohorts were assigned on the basis of participant-reported clinical history obtained from a screening survey and a study questionnaire. For ImmuneRACE Cohort 3, a participant was defined as recovered based on two consecutive negative NP/OP PCR tests, clearance by a healthcare professional, or resolution of symptoms. In the prospective study, mobile phlebotomists collected whole blood, serum and a nasopharyngeal or oropharyngeal swab from each participant. Over an approximately 2-month period, participants in the prospective study had the option of providing additional blood draws and questionnaires. Before DNA extraction, blood samples from the prospective study were shipped at room temperature or frozen.

TCRbeta CDR3 regions were amplified from genomic DNA using the immunoSEQ Assay, a bias-controlled multiplex PCR. Concerning the study's data processing: Within the assay, amplification of reference gene primers was used to estimate how many nucleated cells each sample contained. Sequence reads were collapsed and filtered to measure the absolute abundance of every unique TCRbeta CDR3 rearrangement. For each sample, productive Simpson clonality was calculated as the square root of Simpson's diversity index over productive rearrangements. TCRdb took this table from immuneACCESS and kept in-frame rearrangements with V and J called. Such tables lack part of the clones; where checked against another copy, unresolved V genes explain under half of the gap, and the rest is unexplained. V, J and clone size reflect that table, while D and trimming were determined from the DNA. This sample holds a few hundred thousand clones; around 90% were observed only once. The top ten clones comprise around 8.9% of the sample.

The germline ends are 12 bases apart after V is trimmed by 3 bases and J by 4 bases. Measured from the cysteine to the phenylalanine, the CDR3 is 15 residues long. Only CDR3 DNA is held: 45 bases, read in frame from base 1. Via the germline V gene, CDR1 is KGHDR and CDR2 SFDVKD. The sequence was obtained from a woman between 18 and 29 years old who had recovered from COVID-19. Recombination joined TRBV24-1 with TRBJ2-1; tentative D gene TRBD2, with 6 bases matching. The sequencing input was PBMCs or T cells enriched from blood (not recorded which). The bases are TGTGCCACCAGTGATCACCTAGCGCCGTACAATGAGCAGTTCTTC. Its translation reads: CATSDHLAPYNEQFF.